This T cell receptor beta chain was recorded in a study of blood T cell repertoires in COVID-19. Trimming took 5 bases from V and 4 from J; bases not matched to a gene: 5. Germline V lookup: CDR1 MGHRA, CDR2 YSYEKL. This CDR3 comprises 13 residues. Produced via immunoSEQ multiplex PCR; TCRdb's table is partial and in-frame only. The sample carries 150,000 to 200,000 clones, roughly nine tenths recorded once. This clone was detected a few times. The TCR sequence derives from a man aged 18-30 years with acute or convalescent COVID-19. Sequencing was performed on peripheral blood. The rearrangement uses TRBV4-1 and TRBJ2-7; TRBD1 agrees at 7 bases. The chain's CDR3 is CASSTRQGYEQYF. DNA of the CDR3: TGCGCCAGCAGCACCCGACAGGGATACGAGCAGTACTTC.